The rows below give T cell receptor beta chains drawn from one sample of a study of human T cells and chemical hapten exposure. MiXCR, applied by TCRdb to the RACE reads, yields one record per CDR3 protein. This table has about 380,000 distinct CDR3 sequences, about 4.8% appearing once. This sample comprised whole blood, obtained in connection with sensitization to the hapten diphenylcyclopropenone (DPC). All receptors come from a woman aged 45-59 years with alopecia areata. Some clones in this sample may be carry-over from other donors' samples. The CDR3 runs from the conserved cysteine through the conserved F or W. Fields, in order: V gene, J gene, CDR3 protein.

v_gene: TRBV12-3/TRBV12-4
j_gene: TRBJ2-3
CDR3aa: CASSLDISPTDTQYF

v_gene: TRBV6-2/TRBV6-3
j_gene: TRBJ1-2
CDR3aa: CASRNIRTGRHYGYTF

v_gene: TRBV2
j_gene: TRBJ2-3
CDR3aa: CASSVLAGGHADTQYF

v_gene: TRBV28
j_gene: TRBJ2-7
CDR3aa: CASTPRQREGREQYF

v_gene: TRBV12-3/TRBV12-4
j_gene: .
CDR3aa: CASSFGDEQYF

v_gene: TRBV28
j_gene: TRBJ2-6
CDR3aa: CASSFYGRGLGANVLTF

v_gene: TRBV3-1
j_gene: TRBJ2-7
CDR3aa: CASSHPRRGSYEQYF

v_gene: TRBV6-5
j_gene: TRBJ1-1
CDR3aa: CASSETFGGTEAFF

v_gene: TRBV7-2
j_gene: TRBJ2-1
CDR3aa: CASSFRLAGVRNEQFF

v_gene: TRBV28
j_gene: TRBJ1-2
CDR3aa: CASSKDRSYGYTF

v_gene: TRBV15
j_gene: TRBJ1-1
CDR3aa: CATSRDQGGLEAFF

v_gene: TRBV12-3/TRBV12-4
j_gene: TRBJ1-6
CDR3aa: CASSTQGTNSPLHF

v_gene: TRBV3-1
j_gene: TRBJ1-5
CDR3aa: CASSQGVSPAGQPQHF

v_gene: TRBV29-1
j_gene: TRBJ2-1
CDR3aa: CSASIGQPPYNEQFF

v_gene: TRBV28
j_gene: TRBJ2-3
CDR3aa: CASSLLAGGMADTQYF

v_gene: TRBV7-2
j_gene: TRBJ1-5
CDR3aa: CASTLGPDSNQPQHF

v_gene: TRBV20-1
j_gene: TRBJ1-2
CDR3aa: CSASPVGPAGGYTF

v_gene: TRBV15
j_gene: TRBJ2-5
CDR3aa: CATSSPPGQGETQYF

v_gene: TRBV14
j_gene: TRBJ2-3
CDR3aa: CASSQDRLAGDTQYF

v_gene: TRBV20-1
j_gene: TRBJ1-1
CDR3aa: CSATYGDTEAFF

v_gene: TRBV29-1
j_gene: TRBJ2-5
CDR3aa: CSAGQYVGQETQYF

v_gene: TRBV7-2
j_gene: TRBJ2-3
CDR3aa: CASSLVPAGADTQYF

v_gene: TRBV5-1
j_gene: TRBJ2-5
CDR3aa: CASSQPLRVSRGETQYF